Below, one T cell receptor beta chain is given with its context. The sample holds a few counts of this clone. Which antigen it targets is not known. Read coverage stops 3 residues before the CDR3 terminus; the germline J gene supplies the remainder. The data are from a study of T cell clonality in common variable immunodeficiency (dated by TCRdb to 2014 to 2015). CVID was diagnosed by standard criteria: serum IgG, IgA and/or IgM reduced below normal range, plus specific antibody deficiency. The CVID group comprised 40 to 50 subjects, roughly 15 female and about 29 male, aged roughly 8 to 65 years with a mean age of around 36. Predominantly Caucasian heritage was noted among both the CVID patients and the healthy controls. Replacement immunoglobulin therapy had been administered to all CVID subjects for at least one year at the time of study participation. At the time of blood collection, no CVID subject was ill or was being treated with immunomodulatory or immunosuppressive medication. From each donor, roughly 5 to 9 ml of heparinized peripheral whole blood was collected. Genomic DNA from adults with common variable immune deficiency (CVID) and from healthy adult controls was used for sequencing of TCRbeta CDR3 repertoires. Diluted blood was density-centrifuged over Hypaque 1077 or Ficoll-Paque to isolate peripheral blood mononuclear cells. Genomic DNA was extracted from unsorted mononuclear cells by Qiagen column purification or by a centrifugation-based method.

Study-wide findings and limitations: Despite equal DNA input, controls averaged approximately 77,000 unique sequences per sample versus about 31,547 in CVID samples. According to the authors, figuring out what caused the increased clonality in CVID would require sequencing the repertoires of T cell subpopulations. Correlations between repertoire features and clinical complications were limited by patient heterogeneity within the CVID cohort. Fewer deletions and N-nucleotide insertions were reportedly observed in CVID TCRbeta sequences, and highly modified clones with 13 or more V deletions were reportedly absent from CVID TCRbeta sequences. Increased TCRbeta clonality was found in CVID subjects compared with healthy controls (t-test p = 0.018), with the increase being most characteristic of about a third of subjects. CVID subjects shared fewer TCRbeta clones with each other than healthy controls did (p < 0.0001).

Equivalent amounts of genomic DNA from CVID and control samples were used as sequencing input. For every sample, a 60 bp segment covering the rearranged TCRbeta CDR3 region was amplified and then sequenced. The immunoSEQ assay, a bias-corrected multiplex PCR combined with high-throughput sequencing, was used to amplify TCRbeta. The source study handled its data this way. Each unique nucleotide sequence was treated as a clone and annotated with V, D and J genes, copy number and frequency. Sequences were labeled productive if in frame, and non-productive if out of frame or containing stop codons. As previously described, clonality was computed from Shannon's entropy. The predicted amino acid sequences of productive clones were used to derive the mean CDR3 Kyte-Doolittle hydropathy. Using the R hclust function, scaled V gene usage was clustered hierarchically with Manhattan distance and complete linkage. To assess clone sharing by CDR3 amino acid sequence, 12 repertoires per group were resampled over 100 rounds. The repertoires were screened for approximately 72 published EBV-specific TCRbeta sequences and approximately 240 published CMV-specific TCRbeta sequences. A couple of CVID samples yielding fewer than 10,000 sequences were excluded from analysis, leaving approximately 46 CVID repertoires. Here the immuneACCESS table is served through TCRdb, limited to in-frame sequences with V and J called. Missing clones are a known gap in these copies; in checked studies unresolved V genes cover under half, and the rest lacks a known reason. D and trimming come from the DNA, and the V and J calls and clone size come from that table. For this sample the table reports about 23,000 clones, with no clone seen just once. The ten largest clones represent roughly 9.6% of the sample.

The CDR3 spans 13 residues, from the cysteine through the phenylalanine. The DNA has 30 bases, all within the CDR3, and is read from base 1. According to the germline V gene, CDR1 reads SNHLY and CDR2 reads FYNNEI. V has 5 bases trimmed and J has 4 bases trimmed; junction bases matching no gene number 3. Recombination joined TRBV2 with TRBJ1-2; TRBD1 agrees with 8 junctional bases. The clonotype was recovered from a human donor with common variable immunodeficiency. The sequencing sample was made of peripheral blood mononuclear cells. The CDR3 loop reads CASSQGASYGYTF. Partial CDR3 DNA: TGTGCCAGCAGTCAGGGGGCGAGCTATGGC. When the CDR3 is completed using the reference TRBV2 and TRBJ1-2 genes on either side, the full variable domain is EPEVTQTPSHQVTQMGQEVILRCVPISNHLYFYWYRQILGQKVEFLVSFYNNEISEKSEIFDDQFSVERPDGSNFTLKIRSTKLEDSAMYFCASSQGASYGYTFGSGTRLTVV.